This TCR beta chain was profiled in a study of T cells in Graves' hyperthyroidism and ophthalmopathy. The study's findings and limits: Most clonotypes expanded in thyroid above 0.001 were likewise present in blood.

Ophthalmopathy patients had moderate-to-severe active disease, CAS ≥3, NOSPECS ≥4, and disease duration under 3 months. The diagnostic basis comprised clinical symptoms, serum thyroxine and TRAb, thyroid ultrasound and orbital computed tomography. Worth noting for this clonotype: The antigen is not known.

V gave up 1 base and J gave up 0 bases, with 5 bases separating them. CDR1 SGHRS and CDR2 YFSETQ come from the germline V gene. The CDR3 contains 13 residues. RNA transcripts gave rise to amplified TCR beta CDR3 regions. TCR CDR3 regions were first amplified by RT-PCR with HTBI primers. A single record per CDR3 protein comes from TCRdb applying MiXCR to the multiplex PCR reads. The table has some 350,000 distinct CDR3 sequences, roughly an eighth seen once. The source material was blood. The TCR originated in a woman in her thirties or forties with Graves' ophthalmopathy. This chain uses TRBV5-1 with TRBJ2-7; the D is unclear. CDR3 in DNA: TGCGCCAGCAGCTTGTATTACTCCTACGAGCAGTACTTC. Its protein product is CASSLYYSYEQYF.